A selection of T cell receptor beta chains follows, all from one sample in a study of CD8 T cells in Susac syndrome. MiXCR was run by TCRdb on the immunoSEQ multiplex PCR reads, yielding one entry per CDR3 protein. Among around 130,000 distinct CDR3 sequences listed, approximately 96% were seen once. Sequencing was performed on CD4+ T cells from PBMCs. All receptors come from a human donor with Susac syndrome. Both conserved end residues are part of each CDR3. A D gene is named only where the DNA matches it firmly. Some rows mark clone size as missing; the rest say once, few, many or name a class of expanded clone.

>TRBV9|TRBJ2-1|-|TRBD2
CASSPTSGSIGNEQFF
TGTGCCAGCAGCCCGACTAGCGGGAGCATAGGCAATGAGCAGTTCTTC
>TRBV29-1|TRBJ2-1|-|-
CSVQSDLPTYNEQFF
TGCAGCGTTCAATCCGACTTACCAACCTACAATGAGCAGTTCTTC
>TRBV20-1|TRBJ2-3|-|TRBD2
CSAIHSGRATDTQYF
TGCAGTGCTATCCATAGCGGGAGGGCCACAGATACGCAGTATTTT
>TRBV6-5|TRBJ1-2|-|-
CASSTGTDDYGYTF
TGTGCCAGCAGCACAGGGACCGACGACTATGGCTACACCTTC
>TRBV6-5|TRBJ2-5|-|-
CASSYYRAGETQYF
TGTGCCAGCAGTTACTATAGAGCGGGAGAGACCCAGTACTTC
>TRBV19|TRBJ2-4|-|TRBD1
CASSMGTGQYF
TGTGCCAGTAGTATGGGGACAGGGCAGTACTTC
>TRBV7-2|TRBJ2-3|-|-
CASSFYDTQYF
TGTGCCAGCAGCTTCTACGATACGCAGTATTTT
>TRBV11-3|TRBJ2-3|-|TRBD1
CASSLGQGSTDTQYF
TGTGCCAGCAGCCTGGGACAGGGAAGCACAGATACGCAGTATTTT
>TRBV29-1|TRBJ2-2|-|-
CSVSANTGELFF
TGCAGCGTTAGCGCTAACACCGGGGAGCTGTTTTTT
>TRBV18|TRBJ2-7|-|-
CASSRTDSSYEQYF
TGTGCCAGCTCTCGAACAGATAGCTCCTACGAGCAGTACTTC
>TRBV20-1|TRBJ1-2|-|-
CSARPGGDGYTF
TGCAGTGCTAGACCTGGGGGCGATGGCTACACCTTC
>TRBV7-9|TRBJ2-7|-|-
CASSHNEYYEQYF
TGTGCCAGCAGCCATAACGAGTACTACGAGCAGTACTTC
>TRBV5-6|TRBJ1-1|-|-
CASSLQGNPTGTEAFF
TGTGCCAGCAGCTTGCAAGGTAATCCCACAGGGACTGAAGCTTTCTTT
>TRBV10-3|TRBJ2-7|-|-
CAISHPTEGYEQYF
TGTGCCATCAGTCACCCCACGGAGGGTTACGAGCAGTACTTC
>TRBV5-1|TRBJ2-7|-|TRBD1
CASSSDRDEQYF
TGCGCCAGCAGCTCCGACAGGGACGAGCAGTACTTC
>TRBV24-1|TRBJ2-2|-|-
CASTGSVTGELFF
TGTGCCTCCACAGGTTCGGTAACCGGGGAGCTGTTTTTT
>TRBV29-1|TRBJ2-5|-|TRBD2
CSVQTVTSGKHRETQYF
TGCAGCGTTCAGACCGTGACTAGCGGGAAGCATCGAGAGACCCAGTACTTC
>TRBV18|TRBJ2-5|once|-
CASSRTWAEETQYF
TGTGCCAGCTCTCGGACGTGGGCTGAGGAGACCCAGTACTTC
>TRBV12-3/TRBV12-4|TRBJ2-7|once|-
CASSPPRLAGEQYF
TGTGCCAGCAGTCCCCCCCGTTTGGCCGGTGAGCAGTACTTC
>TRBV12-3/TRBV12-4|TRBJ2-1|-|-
CASSLRDKGYFSYNEQFF
TGTGCCAGCAGTTTAAGGGATAAGGGGTATTTCTCCTACAATGAGCAGTTCTTC
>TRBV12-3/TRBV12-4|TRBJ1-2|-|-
CASSLGGAVDYGYTF
TGTGCCAGCAGTTTGGGGGGGGCGGTGGACTATGGCTACACCTTC
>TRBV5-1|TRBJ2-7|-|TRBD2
CASSLEGLAWDEQYF
TGCGCCAGCAGCTTGGAGGGACTAGCCTGGGACGAGCAGTACTTC
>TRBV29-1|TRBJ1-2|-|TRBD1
CSVDGTGVGYTF
TGCAGCGTTGACGGGACAGGGGTTGGCTACACCTTC
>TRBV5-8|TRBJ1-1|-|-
CASSLVVGGEAFF
TGTGCCAGCAGCTTGGTGGTTGGGGGTGAAGCTTTCTTT
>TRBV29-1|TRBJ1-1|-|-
CSGRGRLNTEAFF
TGCAGCGGAAGAGGACGCCTGAACACTGAAGCTTTCTTT
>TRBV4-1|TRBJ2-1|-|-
CASSQTPRGHSYNEQFF
TGCGCCAGCAGCCAAACACCACGCGGACATTCCTACAATGAGCAGTTCTTC
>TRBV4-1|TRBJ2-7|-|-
CASSQGTSLAYEQYF
TGCGCCAGCAGCCAAGGAACTAGCCTTGCCTACGAGCAGTACTTC
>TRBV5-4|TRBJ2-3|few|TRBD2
CASSRDYTDTQYF
TGTGCCAGCAGCCGGGACTACACAGATACGCAGTATTTT
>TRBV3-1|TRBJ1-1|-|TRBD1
CASRTGQGFTEAFF
TGTGCCTCTCGGACGGGACAGGGATTCACTGAAGCTTTCTTT
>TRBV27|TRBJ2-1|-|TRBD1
CASRSGGTGGSEQFF
TGTGCCAGCCGCTCGGGGGGGACAGGGGGGAGTGAGCAGTTCTTC
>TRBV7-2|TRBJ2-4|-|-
CASSLNDMSIQYF
TGTGCCAGCAGCCTTAACGATATGAGCATTCAGTACTTC
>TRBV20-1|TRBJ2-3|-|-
CSAPGFRGTDTQYF
TGCAGTGCACCGGGGTTTCGGGGCACAGATACGCAGTATTTT
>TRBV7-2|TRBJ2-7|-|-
CASSLAGSGSYEQYF
TGTGCCAGCAGCTTAGCGGGGAGTGGCTCCTACGAGCAGTACTTC
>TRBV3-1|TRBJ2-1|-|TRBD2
CASSQGGSWNEQFF
TGTGCCAGCAGCCAAGGCGGGAGTTGGAATGAGCAGTTCTTC
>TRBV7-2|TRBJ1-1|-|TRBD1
CASRQNRGQAFF
TGTGCCAGCAGACAAAACAGGGGGCAAGCTTTCTTT
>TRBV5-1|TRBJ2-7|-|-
CASSGTTYEQYF
TGCGCCAGCAGCGGGACAACCTACGAGCAGTACTTC
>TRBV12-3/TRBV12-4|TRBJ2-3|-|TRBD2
CASKGLAATDTQYF
TGTGCCAGCAAGGGTCTAGCGGCCACAGATACGCAGTATTTT
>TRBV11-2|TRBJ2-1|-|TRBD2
CASSPRQGSGRGNEQFF
TGTGCCAGCAGCCCCCGACAGGGTAGCGGGAGGGGGAATGAGCAGTTCTTC
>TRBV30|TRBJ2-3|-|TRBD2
CAWSVLAGVTDTQYF
TGTGCCTGGAGTGTACTAGCGGGAGTAACAGATACGCAGTATTTT
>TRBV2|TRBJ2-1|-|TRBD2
CASSLHPLAGTTNEQFF
TGTGCCAGCAGTCTCCACCCCCTAGCGGGGACTACCAATGAGCAGTTCTTC
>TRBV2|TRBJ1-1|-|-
CASSLFEGGEAFF
TGTGCCAGCAGTCTTTTCGAAGGAGGTGAAGCTTTCTTT
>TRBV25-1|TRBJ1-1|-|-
CASAPIGQANTEAFF
TGTGCCAGCGCTCCAATCGGACAAGCGAACACTGAAGCTTTCTTT
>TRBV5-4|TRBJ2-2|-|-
CASSLTEGTGELFF
TGTGCCAGCAGCTTGACTGAGGGCACCGGGGAGCTGTTTTTT
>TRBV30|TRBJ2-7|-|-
CAWSTTAWGEQYF
TGTGCCTGGAGTACAACCGCCTGGGGCGAGCAGTACTTC
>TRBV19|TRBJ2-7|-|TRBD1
CASSPGTGERHEQYF
TGTGCCAGTAGTCCGGGGACAGGGGAGCGGCACGAGCAGTACTTC
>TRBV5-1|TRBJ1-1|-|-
CASSREGNTEAFF
TGCGCCAGCAGCCGGGAGGGGAACACTGAAGCTTTCTTT
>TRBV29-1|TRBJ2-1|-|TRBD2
CSVPPLAGGRGNEQFF
TGCAGCGTTCCCCCCCTAGCGGGAGGGCGGGGCAATGAGCAGTTCTTC
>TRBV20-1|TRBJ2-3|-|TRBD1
CSARDPGRDRGRDTQYF
TGCAGTGCTAGAGATCCGGGGCGGGACAGGGGGCGAGATACGCAGTATTTT
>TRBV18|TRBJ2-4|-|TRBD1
CASSPPGQGIKNIQYF
TGTGCCAGCTCACCACCGGGACAGGGTATCAAAAACATTCAGTACTTC
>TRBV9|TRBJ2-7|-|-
CASSVLGDPREQYF
TGTGCCAGCAGCGTATTAGGGGATCCTCGTGAGCAGTACTTC